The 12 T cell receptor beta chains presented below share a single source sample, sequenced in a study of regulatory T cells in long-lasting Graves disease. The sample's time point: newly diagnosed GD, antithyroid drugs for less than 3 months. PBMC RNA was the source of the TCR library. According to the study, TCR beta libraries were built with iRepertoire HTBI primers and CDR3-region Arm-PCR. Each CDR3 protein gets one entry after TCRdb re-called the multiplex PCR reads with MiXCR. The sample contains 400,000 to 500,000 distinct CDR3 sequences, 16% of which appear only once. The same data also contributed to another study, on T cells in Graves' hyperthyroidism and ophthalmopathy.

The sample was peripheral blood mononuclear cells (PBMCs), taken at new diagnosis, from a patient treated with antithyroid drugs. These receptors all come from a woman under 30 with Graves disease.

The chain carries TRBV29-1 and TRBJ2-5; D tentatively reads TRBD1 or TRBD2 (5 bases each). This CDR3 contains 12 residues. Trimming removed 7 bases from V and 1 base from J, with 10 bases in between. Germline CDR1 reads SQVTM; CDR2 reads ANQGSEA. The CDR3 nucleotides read TGCAGCGCCCAGGGAGCCCAAGAGACCCAGTACTTC. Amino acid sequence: CSAQGAQETQYF.

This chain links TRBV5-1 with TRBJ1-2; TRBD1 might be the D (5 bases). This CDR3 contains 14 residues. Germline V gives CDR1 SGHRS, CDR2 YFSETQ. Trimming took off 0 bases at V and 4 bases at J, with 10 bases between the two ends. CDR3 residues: CASSLAVQGYGYTF. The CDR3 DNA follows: TGCGCCAGCAGCTTGGCTGTCCAGGGCTATGGCTACACCTTC.

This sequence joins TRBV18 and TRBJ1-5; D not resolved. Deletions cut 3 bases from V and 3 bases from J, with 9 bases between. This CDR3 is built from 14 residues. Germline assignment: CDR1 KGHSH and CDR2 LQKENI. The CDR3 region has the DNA TGTGCCAGCTCACCGCGCCGAAACAATCAGCCCCAGCATTTT. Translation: CASSPRRNNQPQHF. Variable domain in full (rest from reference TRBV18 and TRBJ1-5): NAGVMQNPRHLVRRRGQEARLRCSPMKGHSHVYWYRQLPEEGLKFMVYLQKENIIDESGMPKERFSAEFPKEGPSILRIQQVVRGDSAAYFCASSPRRNNQPQHFGDGTRLSIL.

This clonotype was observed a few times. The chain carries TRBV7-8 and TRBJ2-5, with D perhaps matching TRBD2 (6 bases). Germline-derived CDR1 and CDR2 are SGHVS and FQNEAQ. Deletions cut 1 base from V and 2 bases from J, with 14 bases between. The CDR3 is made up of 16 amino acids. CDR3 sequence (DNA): TGTGCCAGCAGCTTAGTGGGGGGTCGGCTACAAGAGACCCAGTACTTC. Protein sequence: CASSLVGGRLQETQYF.

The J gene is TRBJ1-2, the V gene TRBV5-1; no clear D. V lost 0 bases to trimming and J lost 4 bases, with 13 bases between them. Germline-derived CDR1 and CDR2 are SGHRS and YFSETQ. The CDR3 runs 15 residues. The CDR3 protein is CASSLDAAMGYGYTF. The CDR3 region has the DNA TGCGCCAGCAGCTTGGACGCGGCAATGGGCTATGGCTACACCTTC.

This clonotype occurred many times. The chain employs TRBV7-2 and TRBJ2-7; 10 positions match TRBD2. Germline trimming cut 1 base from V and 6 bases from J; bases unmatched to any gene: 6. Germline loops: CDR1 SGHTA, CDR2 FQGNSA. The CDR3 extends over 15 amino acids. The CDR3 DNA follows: TGTGCCAGCAGCTTAGTGGTAGCGGGAGGAGGCGAGCAGTACTTC. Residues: CASSLVVAGGGEQYF.

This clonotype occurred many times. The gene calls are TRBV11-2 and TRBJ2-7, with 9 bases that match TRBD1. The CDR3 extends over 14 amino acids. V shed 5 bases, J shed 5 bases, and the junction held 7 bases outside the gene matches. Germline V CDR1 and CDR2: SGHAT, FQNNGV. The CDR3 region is CASSLGQGLHEQYF. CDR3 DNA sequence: TGTGCCAGCAGCCTAGGACAGGGGTTACACGAGCAGTACTTC.

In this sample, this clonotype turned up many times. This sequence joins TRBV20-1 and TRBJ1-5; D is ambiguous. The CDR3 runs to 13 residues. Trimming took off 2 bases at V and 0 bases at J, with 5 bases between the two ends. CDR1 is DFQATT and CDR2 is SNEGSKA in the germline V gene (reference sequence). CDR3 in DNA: TGCAGTGCTAGACCATATAGCAATCAGCCCCAGCATTTT. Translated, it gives CSARPYSNQPQHF.

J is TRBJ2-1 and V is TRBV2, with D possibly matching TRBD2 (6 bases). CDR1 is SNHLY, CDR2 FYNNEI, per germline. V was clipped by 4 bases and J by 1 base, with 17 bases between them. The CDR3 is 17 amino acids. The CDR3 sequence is CASSGGVSRESYNEQFF. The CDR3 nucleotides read TGTGCCAGCAGTGGGGGAGTCTCGCGGGAATCCTACAATGAGCAGTTCTTC.

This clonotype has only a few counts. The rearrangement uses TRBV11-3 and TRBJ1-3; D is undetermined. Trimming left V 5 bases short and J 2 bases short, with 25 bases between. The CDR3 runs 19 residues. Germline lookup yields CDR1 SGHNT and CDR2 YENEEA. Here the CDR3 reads CASSISPGPAKDPGNTIYF. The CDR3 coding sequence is TGTGCCAGCAGCATCTCCCCCGGACCCGCTAAGGACCCTGGAAACACCATATATTTT.

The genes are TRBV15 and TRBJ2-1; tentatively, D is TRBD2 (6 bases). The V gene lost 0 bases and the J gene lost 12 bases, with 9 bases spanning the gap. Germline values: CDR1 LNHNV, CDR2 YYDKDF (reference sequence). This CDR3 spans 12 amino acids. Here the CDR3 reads CATSRDGGRQFF. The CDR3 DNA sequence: TGTGCCACCAGCAGAGACGGAGGGAGGCAGTTCTTC.

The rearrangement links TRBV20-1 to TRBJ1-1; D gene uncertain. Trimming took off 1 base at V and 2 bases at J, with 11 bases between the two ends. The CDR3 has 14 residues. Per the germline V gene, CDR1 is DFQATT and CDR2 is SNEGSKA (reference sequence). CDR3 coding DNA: TGCAGTGCTAGAGTTCGGTCCCCTAACACTGAAGCTTTCTTT. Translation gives CSARVRSPNTEAFF.